The T cell receptor beta chain under discussion was sequenced for a study of T cell responses to AZD1222 COVID-19 vaccine. This CDR3 contains 16 residues. The V end was cut by 6 bases, the J end by 0 bases, with 14 bases between. Germline values: CDR1 SEHNR, CDR2 FQNEAQ (reference sequence). The assay was immunoSEQ multiplex PCR, and TCRdb's table has in-frame clones only and misses some. Of approximately 150,000 clones listed, just over 85% are singletons. Remarks on this clone: The antigen is unknown.

Findings and caveats of the study: Of the AZD1222 recipients, only 5 or 6 were seropositive at baseline. Distributed over spike, vaccine-associated CD4 TCRs predominated at 160-218 and 743-854.

Second-dose timings of about 4 or about 12 weeks were pooled. This chain connects TRBV7-9 to TRBJ1-4; D gene unclear. The source is an adult who received the AZD1222 COVID-19 vaccine. Material: peripheral blood, obtained 28 days after the second AZD1222 dose. The CDR3 sequence is CASSSMRSATNEKLFF. In DNA form, the CDR3 reads TGTGCCAGCAGTTCGATGAGATCTGCAACTAATGAAAAACTGTTTTTT.